This is a list of T cell receptor beta chains from one sample in a study of blood T cell repertoires in COVID-19. Here immunoSEQ multiplex PCR was the method, and the copy in TCRdb shows in-frame clones only, minus some. There are 200,000 to 250,000 clones in the sample; more than 80% occur only once, and 6.5% to 9% lies in the top ten. Sequenced sample: peripheral blood. These receptors all stem from an elderly woman with COVID-19, enrolled during active disease. Both conserved end residues are part of each CDR3. The order of the fields is J gene, V gene, D gene, clone size, CDR3 length, CDR3 protein, CDR3 DNA. A D gene is named only where the DNA matches it firmly. Clone size appears in some rows only: once, few, many, or a class for an expanded clone.

TRBJ1-2 TRBV2 . . 15 CASSEFGETNYGYTF TGTGCCAGCAGTGAATTTGGGGAGACTAACTATGGCTACACCTTC
TRBJ1-1 TRBV20-1 . . 14 CSASDPRGNTEAFF TGCAGTGCTAGTGACCCCAGGGGCAACACTGAAGCTTTCTTT
TRBJ1-1 TRBV4-3 . . 11 CASSQDGKAFF TGCGCCAGCAGCCAAGACGGGAAAGCTTTCTTT
TRBJ2-2 TRBV5-4 TRBD1 . 16 CASSLESGGRTGELFF TGTGCCAGCAGCTTGGAATCAGGGGGCAGGACCGGGGAGCTGTTTTTT
TRBJ1-5 TRBV7-9 . . 16 CASSLGAVSENQPQHF TGTGCCAGCAGCTTAGGGGCAGTCAGTGAGAATCAGCCCCAGCATTTT
TRBJ1-2 TRBV7-9 . . 14 CASSSRVTGYGYTF TGTGCCAGCAGCAGCAGGGTAACGGGCTATGGCTACACCTTC
TRBJ2-2 TRBV28 TRBD2 . 14 CASSLAGVTGELFF TGTGCCAGCAGCCTAGCGGGAGTCACCGGGGAGCTGTTTTTT
TRBJ2-7 TRBV6-5 TRBD1 . 13 CASSNDRAGEQYF TGTGCCAGCAGTAACGACAGGGCCGGAGAGCAGTACTTC
TRBJ1-4 TRBV3-1/TRBV3-2 . once 14 CASSRDSLGEKLFF TGTGCCAGCAGCCGGGACTCCCTGGGGGAAAAACTGTTTTTT
TRBJ1-1 TRBV7-9 . . 12 CASSLVGLEAFF TGTGCCAGCAGCTTAGTGGGACTTGAAGCTTTCTTT
TRBJ1-1 TRBV3-1/TRBV3-2 . . 14 CASSRTDMNTEAFF TGTGCCAGCAGCCGGACGGACATGAACACTGAAGCTTTCTTT
TRBJ2-3 TRBV7-2 . . 16 CASSLIGSTSTDTQYF TGTGCCAGCAGCTTAATTGGTAGCACTAGCACAGATACGCAGTATTTT
TRBJ2-1 TRBV18 TRBD2 . 15 CASSTGLAGGNEQFF TGTGCCAGCTCGACGGGGCTAGCGGGGGGGAATGAGCAGTTCTTC
TRBJ2-2 TRBV7-3 . . 16 CASSFGGMLSGGELFF TGTGCCAGCAGCTTCGGCGGGATGCTAAGTGGCGGGGAGCTGTTTTTT
TRBJ2-5 TRBV4-1 TRBD2 . 17 CASSQGGTSGRGETQYF TGCGCCAGCAGCCAAGGGGGGACTAGCGGGAGAGGGGAGACCCAGTACTTC
TRBJ1-1 TRBV11-3 . . 13 CASSLGRGTEAFF TGTGCCAGCAGCTTAGGCAGAGGGACTGAAGCTTTCTTT
TRBJ1-4 TRBV19 . few 14 CASSIQQGGEKLFF TGTGCCAGTAGTATTCAACAGGGAGGGGAAAAACTGTTTTTT
TRBJ2-1 TRBV4-1 . . 17 CASSQHRGGSSYNEQFF TGCGCCAGCAGCCAACATAGGGGGGGGTCCTCCTACAATGAGCAGTTCTTC
TRBJ2-7 TRBV5-1 . . 15 CASSLESGDSYEQYF TGCGCCAGCAGCTTAGAATCGGGGGACTCCTACGAGCAGTACTTC
TRBJ1-1 TRBV29-1 . . 12 CSVEVRRGHAFF TGCAGCGTTGAAGTACGGCGGGGTCATGCTTTCTTT
TRBJ1-2 TRBV5-6 TRBD1 . 15 CASSLNRGIVGGYTF TGTGCCAGCAGCCTAAACAGGGGAATTGTGGGTGGCTACACCTTC
TRBJ2-7 TRBV7-2 TRBD2 . 14 CASSLGLAGVEQYF TGTGCCAGCAGCTTAGGTCTAGCGGGAGTCGAGCAGTACTTC
TRBJ1-6 TRBV7-9 TRBD1 . 13 CASSGTADSPLHF TGTGCCAGCAGCGGGACAGCAGATTCACCCCTCCACTTT
TRBJ1-1 TRBV18 TRBD1 . 15 CASSTGQVPNTEAFF TGTGCCAGCTCAACGGGACAGGTCCCGAACACTGAAGCTTTCTTT
TRBJ1-6 TRBV7-2 . . 15 CASSLEHSLNSPLHF TGTGCCAGCAGCTTAGAGCACAGCCTGAATTCACCCCTCCACTTT
TRBJ1-1 TRBV9 . . 15 CASSAEGHGDTEAFF TGTGCCAGCAGCGCGGAGGGCCATGGTGACACTGAAGCTTTCTTT
TRBJ1-1 TRBV20-1 . . 13 CSASSRLVTEAFF TGCAGTGCTAGTTCACGGTTAGTTACTGAAGCTTTCTTT
TRBJ2-1 TRBV3-1/TRBV3-2 TRBD2 . 17 CASCNPGLAGGRAEQFF TGTGCCAGCTGTAATCCGGGACTAGCGGGAGGGAGAGCTGAGCAGTTCTTC
TRBJ2-5 TRBV5-4 TRBD1 once 14 CASSSGQGRETQYF TGTGCCAGCAGCTCCGGACAGGGGAGAGAGACCCAGTACTTC
TRBJ1-1 TRBV15 . few 14 CATSRGNRVGLSFF TGTGCCACCAGCAGAGGTAACAGGGTAGGCTTGTCTTTCTTT
TRBJ2-7 TRBV2 TRBD2 . 15 CASRGLAGTFYEQYF TGTGCCAGCAGGGGACTAGCGGGGACGTTCTACGAGCAGTACTTC
TRBJ1-2 TRBV15 TRBD1 . 15 CATSRDDRENKRYTF TGTGCCACCAGCAGAGATGACAGGGAGAATAAGCGCTACACCTTC
TRBJ1-3 TRBV28 . . 14 CASSSTGVGNTIYF TGTGCCAGCAGTTCCACAGGTGTCGGAAACACCATATATTTT
TRBJ2-7 TRBV10-3 . . 14 CAISYTESSYEQYF TGTGCCATCAGTTACACAGAAAGCTCCTACGAGCAGTACTTC
TRBJ2-6 TRBV19 TRBD1 . 15 CASSAGTGFSNVLTF TGTGCCAGTAGTGCCGGGACAGGCTTTTCCAACGTCCTGACTTTC
TRBJ2-7 TRBV5-1 . few 14 CASSPPDRAYEQYF TGCGCCAGCAGTCCCCCGGACAGAGCCTACGAGCAGTACTTC
TRBJ1-1 TRBV30 . . 13 CAWSKNKNTEAFF TGTGCCTGGAGTAAAAACAAGAACACTGAAGCTTTCTTT
TRBJ2-3 TRBV28 TRBD2 . 15 CARPVTSGRTDTQYF TGTGCCAGGCCCGTAACTAGCGGCCGCACAGATACGCAGTATTTT
TRBJ2-7 TRBV5-1 TRBD1 . 15 CASSLGTGLTYEQYF TGCGCCAGCAGCTTGGGGACAGGCCTCACCTACGAGCAGTACTTC
TRBJ2-1 TRBV7-9 . once 16 CASSFILAGFYNEQFF TGTGCCAGCAGCTTTATTTTGGCAGGTTTCTACAATGAGCAGTTCTTC
TRBJ2-7 TRBV6-6 . . 15 CASSYATGPTYEQYF TGTGCCAGCAGTTACGCTACAGGGCCTACCTACGAGCAGTACTTC
TRBJ1-5 TRBV27 . . 14 CASSSWQVNQPQHF TGTGCCAGCAGTTCGTGGCAGGTCAATCAGCCCCAGCATTTT
TRBJ2-2 TRBV4-1 TRBD1 . 14 CASSQGQYTGELFF TGCGCCAGCAGCCAGGGACAGTACACCGGGGAGCTGTTTTTT
TRBJ2-1 TRBV11-2 . once 17 CASTEGGSGKSYNEQFF TGTGCCAGCACCGAGGGGGGCAGCGGGAAGTCCTACAATGAGCAGTTCTTC